The next 32 T cell receptor beta chains were all read from a single sample in a study of cytomegalovirus exposure and HLA in healthy donors. Vbeta (60) and Jbeta (13) primers were used in the PCR. TCRdb's table, derived via immunoSEQ multiplex PCR, lists solely in-frame clones and lacks some. This sample yields about 97,000 clones, of which around 72% are seen a single time; 3.5% to 4.5% belongs to the top ten. Source material: PBMCs. The receptors stem from a middle-aged man in good health and CMV-seronegative.

The chain joins TRBV4-2 to TRBJ1-1; D unresolved. The V end was cut by 4 bases, the J end by 1 base, with 10 bases between. Per germline, CDR1 LGHNA and CDR2 YNFKEQ. The CDR3 has 14 amino acids. The CDR3 reads CASSRPGSNTEAFF. The DNA for the CDR3 is TGTGCCAGCAGCCGTCCGGGGTCGAACACTGAAGCTTTCTTT.

The rearrangement links TRBV28 to TRBJ2-7; 7 positions match TRBD2. CDR3 length: 16 amino acids. V was clipped by 0 bases and J by 9 bases; unmatched bases: 14. The germline V gene encodes CDR1 MDHEN and CDR2 SYDVKM. CDR3 sequence (DNA): TGTGCCAGCAGTTTATGGGTGACTAGCTGGAAGTCTCGGCAGTACTTC. Encoded protein: CASSLWVTSWKSRQYF.

The rearrangement uses TRBV4-1 and TRBJ1-2; no clear D gene. Trimming removed 4 bases from V and 0 bases from J, with 18 bases in between. This CDR3 has 17 residues. CDR1 and CDR2 from the germline V gene are MGHRA and YSYEKL. The CDR3 nucleotides are TGCGCCAGCAGCCTATTGCGCTCGGGGTCAGCTAACTATGGCTACACCTTC. The encoded protein is CASSLLRSGSANYGYTF.

This rearrangement joins TRBV2 to TRBJ1-6; D may be TRBD1 (6 bases). Per the germline V gene, CDR1 is SNHLY and CDR2 is FYNNEI. V dropped 0 bases and J dropped 10 bases, with 16 bases sitting between them. The CDR3 is 16 residues long. The chain's CDR3 is CASSEADDRLWSPLHF. The CDR3 DNA follows: TGTGCCAGCAGTGAAGCGGATGACAGGCTTTGGTCACCCCTCCACTTT.

The rearrangement uses TRBV5-1 and TRBJ2-7; 9 nucleotides align to TRBD2. The CDR3 is made up of 15 amino acids. CDR1 SGHRS and CDR2 YFSETQ come from the germline V gene. The junction had 5 bases not matched to a gene; V was cut back by 4 bases and J by 0 bases. CDR3 region: CASSLQLAGSYEQYF. In nucleotides, the CDR3 is TGCGCCAGCAGCCTTCAACTAGCGGGCTCCTACGAGCAGTACTTC.

This clone appeared once. The J gene is TRBJ2-7, the V gene TRBV10-2; 8 bases line up with TRBD1. After removal of 8 bases from V and 2 bases from J, the junction contained 2 bases not matched to a gene. Germline CDR1 is WSHSY and CDR2 is SAAADI. This CDR3 has 12 residues. The CDR3 nucleotides are TGCGCCAGCGGACAGGGCCCCTACGAGCAGTACTTC. Its translation is CASGQGPYEQYF.

The chain uses TRBV29-1 and TRBJ1-2, with D possibly matching TRBD1 (5 bases). V was trimmed by 6 bases and J by 6 bases, leaving 8 bases between them. Germline V gene lookup returns CDR1 SQVTM and CDR2 ANQGSEA. This CDR3 contains 10 residues. Here the CDR3 reads CSVPGHGYTF. The CDR3 DNA is TGCAGCGTCCCAGGGCATGGCTACACCTTC.

The rearrangement links TRBV6-5 to TRBJ2-1, with 7 bases aligning to TRBD2. The V and J ends lost 1 base and 2 bases, in that order; junction bases with no gene match: 5. The CDR3 has 16 residues. CDR1 MNHEY and CDR2 SVGAGI come from the germline V gene. CDR3 sequence reads: CASSYFGGGAYNEQFF. In nucleotides, the CDR3 is TGTGCCAGCAGTTACTTTGGTGGGGGGGCCTACAATGAGCAGTTCTTC.

The gene calls are TRBV7-4 and TRBJ1-3, with 10 nucleotides matching TRBD1. The germline CDR1 and CDR2 sequences are SGHVT and SQSDAQ. This CDR3 spans 15 amino acids. The V segment lost 4 bases and the J segment 2 bases; nucleotides outside the gene matches: 2. The CDR3 bases are TGTGCCAGCAGCTACGACAGGGGGCCTGGAAACACCATATATTTT. Protein sequence: CASSYDRGPGNTIYF. Drawing the rest from reference TRBV7-4 and TRBJ1-3, the complete variable domain is GAGVSQSPRYKVAKRGRDVALRCDSISGHVTLYWYRQTLGQGSEVLTYSQSDAQRDKSGRPSGRFSAERPERSVSTLKIQRTEQGDSAVYLCASSYDRGPGNTIYFGEGSWLTVV.

V gene TRBV5-6 combines with J gene TRBJ2-7, with 13 bases fitting TRBD2. The CDR3 contains 17 residues. Germline V gives CDR1 SGHDT, CDR2 YYEEEE. V trimming: 1 base; J trimming: 0 bases; junction bases outside the gene matches: 4. Here the CDR3 reads CASSLTSGGAHSYEQYF. CDR3 in DNA: TGTGCCAGCAGCTTGACTAGCGGGGGGGCCCACTCCTACGAGCAGTACTTC.

The sample holds a few counts of this clone. The rearrangement links TRBV7-8 to TRBJ1-5; D is undetermined. Germline CDR1 SGHVS, CDR2 FQNEAQ. Deletions cut 5 bases from V and 9 bases from J, with 20 bases between. The CDR3 length is 15 residues. The CDR3 nucleotides read TGTGCCAGCAGCCGGAGTGTGGGTACTCTGACGCCCCAGCATTTT. Its translation is CASSRSVGTLTPQHF.

The chain combines TRBV4-2 with TRBJ2-3; TRBD2 agrees at 9 bases. Trimming cost V 0 bases and J 1 base; bases outside gene matches: 2. This CDR3 spans 16 amino acids. The V gene's germline CDR1 is LGHNA and CDR2 YNFKEQ. Written as DNA, the CDR3 is TGTGCCAGCAGCCAAGAGATAGCGGGAGGCACAGATACGCAGTATTTT. It codes for CASSQEIAGGTDTQYF.

About this clone: Other nucleotide sequences in the sample specify the same CDR3. J is TRBJ2-3 and V is TRBV7-2; TRBD2 might be the D (6 bases). Germline assignment: CDR1 SGHTA and CDR2 FQGNSA. The germline V and J ends were trimmed by 4 bases and 6 bases, with 11 bases remaining between them. This CDR3 is built from 13 residues. DNA of the CDR3: TGTGCCAGCAGCTCCCGGGGAGGTGATACGCAGTATTTT. Translated: CASSSRGGDTQYF.

The sample holds a few counts of this clone. The V call is TRBV9, the J call TRBJ2-6, with TRBD2 identical over 12 bases. With 2 bases clipped from V and 0 bases from J, the junction kept 3 bases outside the gene matches. Germline loops: CDR1 SGDLS, CDR2 YYNGEE. The length of the CDR3 is 18 residues. CDR3 bases: TGTGCCAGCAGCGTGACTAGCGGGGGCTACTCTGGGGCCAACGTCCTGACTTTC. Translation: CASSVTSGGYSGANVLTF.

The rearrangement uses TRBV7-6 and TRBJ2-7; tentatively, D is TRBD2 (5 bases). This CDR3 is built from 15 residues. The V end lost 5 bases, the J end lost 2 bases, and 16 bases lay between the germline ends. Per the germline V gene, CDR1 is SGHVS and CDR2 is FNYEAQ. The CDR3 coding sequence is TGTGCCAGCAGCCTGGGAGACGGAAGTCCCTACGAGCAGTACTTC. Amino acids: CASSLGDGSPYEQYF. Looking up the rest from reference TRBV7-6 and TRBJ2-7 gives the full variable domain: GAGVSQSPRYKVTKRGQDVALRCDPISGHVSLYWYRQALGQGPEFLTYFNYEAQQDKSGLPNDRFSAERPEGSISTLTIQRTEQRDSAMYRCASSLGDGSPYEQYFGPGTRLTVT.

The rearrangement links TRBV28 to TRBJ2-7; 8 bases align to TRBD1. This CDR3 has 15 residues. Trimming removed 5 bases from V and 4 bases from J; junction bases left unmatched: 10. CDR1 MDHEN and CDR2 SYDVKM come from the germline V gene. The CDR3: CASSLTTGEGYEQYF. The CDR3 bases are TGTGCCAGCAGTCTAACGACAGGGGAAGGGTACGAGCAGTACTTC. Using reference TRBV28 and TRBJ2-7 for the parts outside the CDR3, the full variable domain is DVKVTQSSRYLVKRTGEKVFLECVQDMDHENMFWYRQDPGLGLRLIYFSYDVKMKEKGDIPEGYSVSREKKERFSLILESASTNQTSMYLCASSLTTGEGYEQYFGPGTRLTVT.

CDR3 DNA sequence: TGTGCCAGCAGCCAGCGGTACGGCCCTGATACGCAGTATTTT. Amino acid sequence: CASSQRYGPDTQYF. This sequence joins TRBV7-8 and TRBJ2-3, with D tentatively TRBD2 (5 bases). This CDR3 is 14 amino acids long. Trimming left V 5 bases short and J 6 bases short, with 15 bases between. CDR1 and CDR2 from the germline V gene are SGHVS and FQNEAQ.

This clone has just a few counts. This sequence joins TRBV7-9 and TRBJ2-7; D is unclear. The germline V and J ends were trimmed by 3 bases and 3 bases, with 12 bases remaining between them. This CDR3 spans 14 amino acids. Per germline, CDR1 SEHNR and CDR2 FQNEAQ (reference sequence). CDR3 DNA: TGTGCCAGCAGCTTGTTGGGCGACCTCTACGAGCAGTACTTC. Translation gives CASSLLGDLYEQYF.

The chain is built from TRBV5-3 and TRBJ1-1; possibly TRBD1 for D (6 bases). TRBV5-3 is reported as an ORF; its role is uncertain. The CDR3 sequence is 13 residues long. Deletions cut 0 bases from V and 5 bases from J, with 8 bases between. CDR3 amino acids: CARSLEGETEAFF. The DNA for the CDR3 is TGTGCCAGAAGCTTGGAGGGGGAGACTGAAGCTTTCTTT.

The chain links TRBV6-5 to TRBJ2-3, with D maybe TRBD2 (7 bases). Trimming removed 5 bases from V and 4 bases from J, with 16 bases in between. Germline V gene data show CDR1 as MNHEY and CDR2 as SVGAGI. The CDR3 consists of 15 residues. This chain's CDR3 is CASSPPGRGPDTQYF. The CDR3 DNA reads TGTGCCAGCAGTCCACCTGGGCGGGGGCCAGATACGCAGTATTTT.

This clone has only a few counts. The J gene is TRBJ1-1, the V gene TRBV29-1, with D perhaps TRBD1 (5 bases). The V gene lost 6 bases and the J gene lost 1 base, with 15 bases spanning the gap. This CDR3 has 14 amino acids. CDR1 is SQVTM and CDR2 is ANQGSEA in the germline V gene. CDR3 coding DNA: TGCAGCGTGGGGGGACCCGGACAGAACACTGAAGCTTTCTTT. Its translation is CSVGGPGQNTEAFF.

The chain recombines TRBV4-3 with TRBJ2-3; TRBD1 is a possible D gene (6 bases). This CDR3 is built from 15 residues. V was shortened by 3 bases and J by 7 bases, with 17 bases between the two germline ends. CDR1 is LGHNA and CDR2 is YSLEER in the germline V gene. DNA for the CDR3: TGCGCCAGCAGCCACGCGACGACAGGCGTTTATACGCAGTATTTT. It yields the protein CASSHATTGVYTQYF.

This clone occurred a few times. This chain joins TRBV5-1 and TRBJ2-3; D is perhaps TRBD1 (5 bases). The germline V and J ends were trimmed by 1 base and 2 bases, with 8 bases remaining between them. The CDR3 loop spans 14 amino acids. Germline loops: CDR1 SGHRS, CDR2 YFSETQ. CDR3 region: CASSLQGYTDTQYF. CDR3 DNA sequence: TGCGCCAGCAGCTTGCAGGGATACACAGATACGCAGTATTTT.

The chain uses TRBV4-2 and TRBJ2-7; 8 nucleotides align to TRBD2. Trimming at V came to 1 base and at J to 3 bases, leaving 17 bases not matched to a gene. This CDR3 has 19 amino acids. Germline CDR1 is LGHNA and CDR2 is YNFKEQ. The DNA of the CDR3 is TGTGCCAGCAGCCAAGTTGCGGGGGGAAGCGGAGAGGGAGGCTACGAGCAGTACTTC. The encoded protein is CASSQVAGGSGEGGYEQYF.

As regards this clone: Other DNA sequences in this specimen translate into the identical CDR3. V is TRBV6-1 and J is TRBJ2-7, with 8 bases lining up with TRBD1. The CDR3 consists of 16 residues. Germline V gene data show CDR1 as MNHNS and CDR2 as SASEGT. V was pared by 3 bases and J by 1 base, with 8 bases of the junction left unmatched. CDR3: CASSEAGTGQSYEQYF. For the CDR3, the DNA is TGTGCCAGCAGTGAGGCTGGGACAGGACAGTCCTACGAGCAGTACTTC.

The rearrangement joins TRBV5-4 to TRBJ2-5; 7 bases are shared with TRBD1. Germline values: CDR1 SGHNT, CDR2 YYREEE (reference sequence). This CDR3 has 18 residues. V shed 3 bases, J shed 2 bases, and the junction held 16 bases outside the gene matches. In DNA, the CDR3 is TGTGCCAGCAGCTCACCCGTGTTTGACAGGGTCGGGCAAGAGACCCAGTACTTC. Its translation: CASSSPVFDRVGQETQYF.

A few counts support this clone. The rearrangement joins TRBV2 to TRBJ2-5, with D perhaps matching TRBD1 (5 bases). Germline V gene lookup returns CDR1 SNHLY and CDR2 FYNNEI. Trimming removed 7 bases from V and 4 bases from J, with 16 bases in between. CDR3 length: 14 residues. The CDR3 nucleotides read TGTGCCAGCATCCCCGGCAGGGAACGAGAGACCCAGTACTTC. Amino acid sequence: CASIPGRERETQYF.

This chain connects TRBV6-4 to TRBJ2-6; D call uncertain. Germline CDR1 MRHNA, CDR2 SNTAGT. Between the trimmed V and J ends, which lost 4 bases and 0 bases, there was a span of 7 bases. This CDR3 comprises 15 residues. CDR3 sequence reads: CASSGEDSGANVLTF. The CDR3 DNA reads as TGTGCCAGCAGTGGTGAGGACTCTGGGGCCAACGTCCTGACTTTC.

The chain employs TRBV5-8 and TRBJ1-1; perhaps TRBD1 as D (6 bases). Trimming stripped 9 bases from V and 2 bases from J, with 17 bases between. CDR1 and CDR2 (germline): SGHTS, YDEGEE. The CDR3 is made up of 14 amino acids. The CDR3 reads CAISRGPFNTEAFF. DNA of the CDR3: TGTGCCATCTCCAGGGGTCCCTTTAACACTGAAGCTTTCTTT.

V is TRBV7-2 and J is TRBJ2-3, with no clear D. CDR1 and CDR2 (germline): SGHTA, FQGNSA. The ends were cut back, 3 bases at V and 0 bases at J, with 7 bases in the middle. This CDR3 is 14 amino acids long. CDR3 sequence: CASSFGYSTDTQYF. The DNA for the CDR3 is TGTGCCAGCAGCTTCGGGTATAGCACAGATACGCAGTATTTT.

This chain joins TRBV6-1 and TRBJ1-6; 8 nucleotides agree with TRBD1. Germline-derived CDR1 and CDR2 are MNHNS and SASEGT. The CDR3 runs to 17 residues. J was trimmed by 5 bases and V by 5 bases; bases with no gene match: 11. CDR3 residues: CASSKDRDRLHNSPLHF. The CDR3 DNA follows: TGTGCCAGCAGTAAAGACCGGGACAGGCTTCATAATTCACCCCTCCACTTT.

This clone has only one observation. The gene calls are TRBV7-8 and TRBJ1-2, with D possibly matching TRBD1 (6 bases). Looked up from germline, CDR1 is SGHVS and CDR2 is FQNEAQ. Trimming cost V 1 base and J 3 bases, with 18 bases left between them. The CDR3 consists of 17 residues. The CDR3 sequence: CASSLERYGGHYYGYTF. Here the CDR3 DNA reads TGTGCCAGCAGCTTAGAGCGGTACGGGGGGCATTACTATGGCTACACCTTC.